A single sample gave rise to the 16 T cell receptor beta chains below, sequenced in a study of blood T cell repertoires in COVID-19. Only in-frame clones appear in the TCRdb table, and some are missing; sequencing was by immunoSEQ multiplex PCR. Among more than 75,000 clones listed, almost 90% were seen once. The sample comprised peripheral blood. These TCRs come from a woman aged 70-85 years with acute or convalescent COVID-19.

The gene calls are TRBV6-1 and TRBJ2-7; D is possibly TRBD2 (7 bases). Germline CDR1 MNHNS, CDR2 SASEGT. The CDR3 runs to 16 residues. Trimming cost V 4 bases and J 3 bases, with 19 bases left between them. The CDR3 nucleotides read TGTGCCAGCAGTGCCCATGGGGGGGCGATAAACTACGAGCAGTACTTC. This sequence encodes CASSAHGGAINYEQYF.

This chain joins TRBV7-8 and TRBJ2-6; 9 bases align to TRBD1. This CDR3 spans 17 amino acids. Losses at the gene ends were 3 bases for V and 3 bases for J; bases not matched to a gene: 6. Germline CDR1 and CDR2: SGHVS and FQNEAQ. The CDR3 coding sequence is TGTGCCAGCAGCTTGGACAGGGGTGGTGGTGGGGCCAACGTCCTGACTTTC. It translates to CASSLDRGGGGANVLTF.

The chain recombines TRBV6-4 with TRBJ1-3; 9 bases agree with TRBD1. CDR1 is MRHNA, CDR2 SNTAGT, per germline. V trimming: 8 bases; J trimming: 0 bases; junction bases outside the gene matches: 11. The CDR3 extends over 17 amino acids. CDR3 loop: CASEGQGSSYSGNTIYF. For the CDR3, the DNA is TGTGCCAGCGAGGGACAGGGCAGTTCTTACTCTGGAAACACCATATATTTT.

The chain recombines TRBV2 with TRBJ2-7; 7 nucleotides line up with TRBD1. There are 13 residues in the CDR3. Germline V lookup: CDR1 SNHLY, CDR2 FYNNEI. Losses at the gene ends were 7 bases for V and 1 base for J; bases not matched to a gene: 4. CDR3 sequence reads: CASTRGLSYEQYF. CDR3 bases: TGTGCCAGCACGAGGGGGCTGTCCTACGAGCAGTACTTC.

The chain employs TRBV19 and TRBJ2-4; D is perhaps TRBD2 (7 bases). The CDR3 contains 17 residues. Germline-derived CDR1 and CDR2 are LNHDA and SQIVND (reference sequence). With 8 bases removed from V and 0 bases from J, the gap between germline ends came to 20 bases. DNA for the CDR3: TGTGCCAGTGGTTGGGGGGGGCAAACCCTAGCCAAAAACATTCAGTACTTC. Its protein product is CASGWGGQTLAKNIQYF.

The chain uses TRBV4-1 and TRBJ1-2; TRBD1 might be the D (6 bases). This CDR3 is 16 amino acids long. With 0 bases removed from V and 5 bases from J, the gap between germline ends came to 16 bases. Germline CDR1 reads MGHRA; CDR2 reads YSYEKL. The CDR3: CASSQDEQGGIYGYTF. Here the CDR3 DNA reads TGCGCCAGCAGCCAAGACGAACAGGGAGGGATTTATGGCTACACCTTC.

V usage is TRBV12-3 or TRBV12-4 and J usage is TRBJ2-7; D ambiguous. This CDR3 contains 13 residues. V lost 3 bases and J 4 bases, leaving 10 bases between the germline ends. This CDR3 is CASSLVPQYEQYF. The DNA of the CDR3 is TGTGCCAGCAGTTTGGTACCTCAGTACGAGCAGTACTTC.

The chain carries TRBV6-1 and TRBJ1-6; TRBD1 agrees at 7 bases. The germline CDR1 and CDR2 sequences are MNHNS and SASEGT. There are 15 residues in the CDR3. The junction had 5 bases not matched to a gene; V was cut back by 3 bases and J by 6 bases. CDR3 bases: TGTGCCAGCAGTGAGATTGGGACAGTTAATTCACCCCTCCACTTT. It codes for CASSEIGTVNSPLHF.

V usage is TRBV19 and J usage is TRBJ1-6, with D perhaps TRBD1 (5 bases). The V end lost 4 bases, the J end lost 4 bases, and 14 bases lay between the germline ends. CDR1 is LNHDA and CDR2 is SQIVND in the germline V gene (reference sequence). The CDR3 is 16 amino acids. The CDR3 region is CASSTPGGSYNSPLHF. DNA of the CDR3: TGTGCCAGTAGTACCCCTGGGGGGTCGTATAATTCACCCCTCCACTTT.

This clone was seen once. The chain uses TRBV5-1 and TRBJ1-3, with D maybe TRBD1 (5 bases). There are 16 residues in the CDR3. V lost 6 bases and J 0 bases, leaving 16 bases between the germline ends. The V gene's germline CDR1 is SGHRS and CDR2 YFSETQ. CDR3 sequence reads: CASTPGGARSGNTIYF. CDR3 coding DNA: TGCGCCAGCACCCCGGGTGGGGCCCGCTCTGGAAACACCATATATTTT.

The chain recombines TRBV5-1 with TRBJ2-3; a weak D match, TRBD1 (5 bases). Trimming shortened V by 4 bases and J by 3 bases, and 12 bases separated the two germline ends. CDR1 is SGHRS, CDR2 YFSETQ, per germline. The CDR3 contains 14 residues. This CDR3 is CASSPGFSTDTQYF. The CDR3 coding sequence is TGCGCCAGCAGCCCAGGGTTTTCGACAGATACGCAGTATTTT.

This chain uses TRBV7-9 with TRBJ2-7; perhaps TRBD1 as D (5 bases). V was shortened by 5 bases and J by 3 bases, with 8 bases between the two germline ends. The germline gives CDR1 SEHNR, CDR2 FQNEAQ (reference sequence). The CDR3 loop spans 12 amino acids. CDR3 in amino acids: CASSLQGYEQYF. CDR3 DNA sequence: TGTGCCAGCAGCCTTCAGGGCTACGAGCAGTACTTC.

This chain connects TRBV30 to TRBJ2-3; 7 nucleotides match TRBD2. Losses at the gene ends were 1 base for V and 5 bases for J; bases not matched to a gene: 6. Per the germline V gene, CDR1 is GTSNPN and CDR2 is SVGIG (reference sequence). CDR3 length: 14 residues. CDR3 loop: CAWSGGSSLDTQYF. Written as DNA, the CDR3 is TGTGCCTGGAGTGGCGGGAGCTCCTTAGATACGCAGTATTTT. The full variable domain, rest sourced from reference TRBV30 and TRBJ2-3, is SQTIHQWPATLVQPVGSPLSLECTVEGTSNPNLYWYRQAAGRGLQLLFYSVGIGQISSEVPQNLSASRPQDRQFILSSKKLLLSDSGFYLCAWSGGSSLDTQYFGPGTRLTVL.

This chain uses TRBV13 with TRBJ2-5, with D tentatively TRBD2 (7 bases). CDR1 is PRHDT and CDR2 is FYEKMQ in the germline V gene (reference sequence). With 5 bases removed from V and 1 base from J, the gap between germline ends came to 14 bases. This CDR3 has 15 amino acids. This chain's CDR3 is CASSRPAGAQETQYF. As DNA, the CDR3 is TGTGCCAGCAGCCGACCGGCGGGGGCCCAAGAGACCCAGTACTTC.

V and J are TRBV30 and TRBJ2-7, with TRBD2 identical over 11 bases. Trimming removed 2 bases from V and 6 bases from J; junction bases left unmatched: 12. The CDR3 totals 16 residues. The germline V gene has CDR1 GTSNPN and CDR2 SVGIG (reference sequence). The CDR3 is CAWSTLAGGPSGEQYF. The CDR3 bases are TGTGCCTGGAGTACGTTAGCGGGAGGGCCTAGTGGCGAGCAGTACTTC.

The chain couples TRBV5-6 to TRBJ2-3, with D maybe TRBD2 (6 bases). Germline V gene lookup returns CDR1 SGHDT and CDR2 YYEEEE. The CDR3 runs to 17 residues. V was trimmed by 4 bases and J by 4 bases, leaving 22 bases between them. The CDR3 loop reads CASSPASGVFEADTQYF. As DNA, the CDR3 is TGTGCCAGCAGCCCAGCGTCGGGGGTCTTCGAGGCAGATACGCAGTATTTT. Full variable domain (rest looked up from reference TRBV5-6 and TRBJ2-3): DAGVTQSPTHLIKTRGQQVTLRCSPKSGHDTVSWYQQALGQGPQFIFQYYEEEERQRGNFPDRFSGHQFPNYSSELNVNALLLGDSALYLCASSPASGVFEADTQYFGPGTRLTVL.